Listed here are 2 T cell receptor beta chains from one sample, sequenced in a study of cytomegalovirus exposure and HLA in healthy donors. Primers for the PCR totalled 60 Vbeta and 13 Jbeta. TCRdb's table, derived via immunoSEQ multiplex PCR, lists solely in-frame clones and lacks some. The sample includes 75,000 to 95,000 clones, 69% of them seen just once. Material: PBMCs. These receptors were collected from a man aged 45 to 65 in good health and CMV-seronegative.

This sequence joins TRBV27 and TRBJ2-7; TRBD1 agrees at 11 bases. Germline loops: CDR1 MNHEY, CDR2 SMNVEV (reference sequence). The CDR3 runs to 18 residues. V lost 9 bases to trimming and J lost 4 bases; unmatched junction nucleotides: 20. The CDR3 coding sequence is TGTGCCAGTCAGAAATTAGGGACAGGGGGTACGGGGAGTTACGAGCAGTACTTC. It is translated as CASQKLGTGGTGSYEQYF.

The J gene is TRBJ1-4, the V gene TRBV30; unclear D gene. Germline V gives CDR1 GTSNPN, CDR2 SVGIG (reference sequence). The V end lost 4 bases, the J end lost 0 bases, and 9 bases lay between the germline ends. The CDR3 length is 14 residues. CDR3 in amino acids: CAWNKKATNEKLFF. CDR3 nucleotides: TGTGCCTGGAACAAGAAAGCAACTAATGAAAAACTGTTTTTT. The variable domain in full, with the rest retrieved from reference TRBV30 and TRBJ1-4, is SQTIHQWPATLVQPVGSPLSLECTVEGTSNPNLYWYRQAAGRGLQLLFYSVGIGQISSEVPQNLSASRPQDRQFILSSKKLLLSDSGFYLCAWNKKATNEKLFFGSGTQLSVL.